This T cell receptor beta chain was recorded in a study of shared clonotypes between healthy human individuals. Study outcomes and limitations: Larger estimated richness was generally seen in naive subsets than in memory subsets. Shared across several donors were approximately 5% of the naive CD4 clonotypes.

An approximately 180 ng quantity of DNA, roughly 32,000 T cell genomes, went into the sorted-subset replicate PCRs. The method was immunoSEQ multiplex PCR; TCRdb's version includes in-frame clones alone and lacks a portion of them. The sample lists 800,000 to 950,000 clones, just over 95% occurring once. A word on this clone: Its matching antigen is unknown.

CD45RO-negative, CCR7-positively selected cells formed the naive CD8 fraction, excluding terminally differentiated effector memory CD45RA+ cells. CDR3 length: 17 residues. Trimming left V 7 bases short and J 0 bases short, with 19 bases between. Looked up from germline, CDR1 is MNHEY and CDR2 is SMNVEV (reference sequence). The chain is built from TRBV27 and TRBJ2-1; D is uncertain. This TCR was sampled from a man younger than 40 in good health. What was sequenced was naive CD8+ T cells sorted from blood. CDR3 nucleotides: TGTGCCAGCATCGAGGAAGGCGAACCGAGCTCCTACAATGAGCAGTTCTTC. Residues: CASIEEGEPSSYNEQFF.